This T cell receptor (beta chain) was documented in a study of blood T cell repertoires in COVID-19. Across the whole study: PBMCs, B-cell-depleted T cells, or T cells were the source of the cDNA or gDNA that made up the material.

Libraries were prepared by immunoSEQ multiplex PCR; TCRdb keeps only in-frame clonotypes and omits some of them. The sample has nearly 350,000 clones, over 80% seen once. Followed over time, Seattle patients had been enrolled while infection was active. The sample consisted of peripheral blood. The TCR sequence derives from a woman aged 50 to 60 with COVID-19, enrolled during active disease.

The CDR3: CASSSRGRFDFWLYF. The CDR3 DNA reads as TGTGCCAGCAGTTCCAGGGGGCGCTTTGATTTTTGGCTGTACTTC. This chain connects TRBV6-5 to TRBJ2-7; 8 bases agree with TRBD1. Trimming took 4 bases from V and 12 from J; bases not matched to a gene: 17. CDR1 MNHEY and CDR2 SVGAGI come from the germline V gene. The CDR3 totals 15 residues.